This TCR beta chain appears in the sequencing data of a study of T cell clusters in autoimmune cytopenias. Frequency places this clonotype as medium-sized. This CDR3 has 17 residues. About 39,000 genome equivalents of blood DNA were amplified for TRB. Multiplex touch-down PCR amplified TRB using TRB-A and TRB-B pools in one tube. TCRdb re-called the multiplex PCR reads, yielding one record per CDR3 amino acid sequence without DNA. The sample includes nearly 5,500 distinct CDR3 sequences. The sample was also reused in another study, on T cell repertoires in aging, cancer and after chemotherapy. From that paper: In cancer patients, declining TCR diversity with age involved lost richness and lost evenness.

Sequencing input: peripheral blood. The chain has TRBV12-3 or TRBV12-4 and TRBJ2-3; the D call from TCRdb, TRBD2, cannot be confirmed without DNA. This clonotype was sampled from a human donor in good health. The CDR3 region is CASSLAPTSGSADTQYF.